The clone carrying this T cell receptor beta chain was seen only once. The source of the sample is a study of radiation and T cells in renal cell carcinoma. TCRdb's table, derived via immunoSEQ multiplex PCR, lists solely in-frame clones and lacks some. The data contain some 120,000 clones, about 81% of them singletons. This sample's time point: blood 2 weeks post-SBRT. Treatment reported: 15 Gy SBRT to primary tumor, nephrectomy 4 weeks later. Trimming pared 5 bases from V and 0 bases from J, leaving 8 bases between. The CDR3 extends over 13 amino acids. Germline V CDR1 and CDR2: KGHSH, LQKENI. This receptor was obtained from a woman in her sixties or seventies with renal cell carcinoma. Sequencing was performed on blood, taken from a patient whose treatment included radiotherapy and nephrectomy. The chain is built from TRBV18 and TRBJ2-7; unclear D gene. The CDR3 protein is CASSIGSSYEQYF. The CDR3 nucleotides read TGTGCCAGCTCAATAGGCAGCTCCTACGAGCAGTACTTC.